One and the same sample provided the 21 T cell receptor beta chains below, sequenced in a study of T cells in localized non-small cell lung cancer. The protocol was immunoSEQ multiplex PCR, while the TCRdb copy is restricted to in-frame clones and leaves out a portion. This sample has about 19,000 clones, with 65% to 90% found just once. The sequencing here drew on peripheral blood, taken before any cancer treatment. The receptors here all came from a man between 40 and 70 years old with stage I lung adenocarcinoma.

This clone was found a few times. V usage is TRBV27 and J usage is TRBJ2-1, with 10 bases lining up with TRBD2. V dropped 4 bases and J dropped 10; count of bases not matched to a gene: 13. CDR1 is MNHEY and CDR2 is SMNVEV in the germline V gene (reference sequence). The CDR3 length is 16 residues. CDR3 DNA sequence: TGTGCCAGCAGTTCCCTAGGGCTAGCGGGAGTTCGGGAGCAGTTCTTC. Translation gives CASSSLGLAGVREQFF.

This clone was observed a single time. The chain combines TRBV11-2 with TRBJ1-1; perhaps TRBD1 as D (6 bases). The length of the CDR3 is 14 residues. The V end was cut by 5 bases, the J end by 6 bases, with 16 bases between. The germline gives CDR1 SGHAT, CDR2 FQNNGV. The CDR3 sequence: CASSQRGRRAEAFF. As DNA, the CDR3 is TGTGCCAGCAGCCAGAGGGGGAGGCGGGCTGAAGCTTTCTTT. Based on the CDR3 plus reference TRBV11-2 and TRBJ1-1, the full variable domain is EAGVAQSPRYKIIEKRQSVAFWCNPISGHATLYWYQQILGQGPKLLIQFQNNGVVDDSQLPKDRFSAERLKGVDSTLKIQPAKLEDSAVYLCASSQRGRRAEAFFGQGTRLTVV.

CDR3 sequence reads: CASSRQGYDGYTF. CDR3 bases: TGTGCCAGCAGCAGACAGGGATACGATGGCTACACCTTC. This rearrangement joins TRBV11-1 to TRBJ1-2, with 7 bases identical to TRBD1. V gave up 5 bases and J gave up 6 bases; unmatched junction bases: 6. This CDR3 region has 13 residues. Germline assignment: CDR1 SGHAT and CDR2 FQDESV (reference sequence).

This CDR3 is CASSFRGTAETQYF. CDR3 nucleotides: TGTGCCAGCAGCTTTCGGGGGACGGCAGAGACCCAGTACTTC. This chain uses TRBV11-3 with TRBJ2-5, with a weak D call TRBD2 (6 bases). Per the germline V gene, CDR1 is SGHNT and CDR2 is YENEEA. The CDR3 spans 14 residues. V shed 3 bases and J shed 4 bases, with 12 bases lying between them.

V and J are TRBV2 and TRBJ2-1; 8 bases match TRBD2. V shed 6 bases and J 4 bases; nucleotides not matched to a gene: 11. The CDR3 runs to 16 residues. CDR1 is SNHLY and CDR2 is FYNNEI in the germline V gene. In nucleotides, the CDR3 is TGTGCCAGCAGGAAAGGCGGGGGGACCCTTTACAATGAGCAGTTCTTC. It translates to CASRKGGGTLYNEQFF.

The chain is built from TRBV11-1 and TRBJ2-5; 7 positions match TRBD2. The junction had 11 bases not matched to a gene; V was cut back by 5 bases and J by 2 bases. The CDR3 spans 16 residues. Germline assignment: CDR1 SGHAT and CDR2 FQDESV (reference sequence). CDR3 sequence: CASSPARTSAQETQYF. The CDR3 region has the DNA TGTGCCAGCAGCCCAGCCAGGACTAGTGCACAAGAGACCCAGTACTTC. The full variable domain, in which reference TRBV11-1 and TRBJ2-5 provide the parts outside the CDR3, is EAEVAQSPRYKITEKSQAVAFWCDPISGHATLYWYRQILGQGPELLVQFQDESVVDDSQLPKDRFSAERLKGVDSTLKIQPAELGDSAMYLCASSPARTSAQETQYFGPGTRLLVL.

The CDR3, as DNA: TGTGCCAGCAGCGTAGCTCCCTCCGGGCCACCCACCTACGAGCAGTACTTC. It is translated as CASSVAPSGPPTYEQYF. The chain carries TRBV9 and TRBJ2-7; D remains ambiguous. CDR3 size: 17 residues. V gave up 0 bases and J gave up 2 bases, with 18 bases separating them. Germline V gene lookup returns CDR1 SGDLS and CDR2 YYNGEE.

This clone was seen only once. The chain carries TRBV27 and TRBJ2-2, with D unclear. Deletions cut 7 bases from V and 1 base from J, with 13 bases between. Germline-derived CDR1 and CDR2 are MNHEY and SMNVEV (reference sequence). This CDR3 has 15 amino acids. DNA for the CDR3: TGTGCCAGCAAAAGTCTCGGTGTGAACACCGGGGAGCTGTTTTTT. Its translation is CASKSLGVNTGELFF.

The V gene is TRBV27, the J gene TRBJ1-1; D gene ambiguous. The CDR3 totals 14 residues. In germline, CDR1 is MNHEY, CDR2 SMNVEV (reference sequence). Trimming took 4 bases from V and 0 from J, leaving 9 bases between them. DNA of the CDR3: TGTGCCAGCAGTTCCCCACACATGAACACTGAAGCTTTCTTT. It translates to CASSSPHMNTEAFF.

The V call is TRBV27, the J call TRBJ2-4; TRBD1 aligns across 7 bases. CDR3 length: 14 residues. The J segment lost 8 bases and the V segment lost 5 bases, leaving 9 bases of the junction unmatched. Germline V gene data show CDR1 as MNHEY and CDR2 as SMNVEV (reference sequence). The CDR3 sequence: CASSNTGAGDIQYF. The CDR3 bases are TGTGCCAGCAGTAACACAGGGGCCGGGGACATTCAGTACTTC.

The chain carries TRBV28 and TRBJ1-2; no reliable D call. The ends were cut back, 10 bases at V and 4 bases at J, with 13 bases in the middle. The CDR3 is 12 residues long. The V gene's germline CDR1 is MDHEN and CDR2 SYDVKM. CDR3 region: CATLRLSYGYTF. CDR3 bases: TGTGCCACCCTTAGACTATCCTATGGCTACACCTTC.

This clone has just one count. This chain connects TRBV6-6 to TRBJ2-7; TRBD2 is a possible D gene (5 bases). The V end was cut by 5 bases, the J end by 1 base, with 12 bases between. Germline V gene lookup returns CDR1 MNHNY and CDR2 SVGAGI (reference sequence). The CDR3 runs to 14 residues. Here the CDR3 reads CASSPDFSSYEQYF. For the CDR3, the DNA is TGTGCCAGCAGTCCGGACTTTTCTTCCTACGAGCAGTACTTC.

CDR3 residues: CASSWKHLTGELFF. CDR3 nucleotides: TGTGCCAGCAGCTGGAAACATCTCACCGGGGAGCTGTTTTTT. J is TRBJ2-2 and V is TRBV7-2; D is unclear. This CDR3 has 14 amino acids. The V gene lost 4 bases and the J gene lost 4 bases, with 10 bases spanning the gap. CDR1 is SGHTA, CDR2 FQGNSA, per germline.

The V gene is TRBV30, the J gene TRBJ1-6, with D possibly TRBD1 on 5 matching bases. CDR1 is GTSNPN, CDR2 SVGIG, per germline (reference sequence). The length of the CDR3 is 14 residues. V was cut by 7 bases and J by 6 bases, with 16 bases left in between. CDR3 coding DNA: TGTGCCTTCCTACCGGGACGGATTAATTCACCCCTCCACTTT. Translation gives CAFLPGRINSPLHF.

The CDR3 DNA reads as TGTGCCAGCAGTCCCCTAGGAGATACGCAGTATTTT. The encoded protein is CASSPLGDTQYF. V is TRBV6-5 and J is TRBJ2-3, with no clear D. The germline V gene has CDR1 MNHEY and CDR2 SVGAGI. The CDR3 contains 12 residues. Trimming removed 5 bases from V and 5 bases from J, with 8 bases in between.

V is TRBV6-5 and J is TRBJ1-5; D is uncertain. V was cut by 6 bases and J by 4 bases, with 4 bases left in between. Per germline, CDR1 MNHEY and CDR2 SVGAGI. This CDR3 spans 11 amino acids. DNA for the CDR3: TGTGCCAGCAGGTTGAATCAGCCCCAGCATTTT. This translates into CASRLNQPQHF.

Remarks on this clone: Germline is not matched at one junction end, which may reflect a read error. The V gene is TRBV27, the J gene TRBJ2-2; maybe TRBD1 (5 bases). The germline V gene has CDR1 MNHEY and CDR2 SMNVEV (reference sequence). The CDR3 is made up of 13 amino acids. In nucleotides, the CDR3 is TGTGTCAGCAAGGGGCCGTTCCCCGGGGAGCTGTTTTTT. Protein product: CVSKGPFPGELFF.

The chain joins TRBV6-5 to TRBJ1-2; D is unclear. Trimming took off 6 bases at V and 4 bases at J, with 6 bases between the two ends. Germline CDR1 is MNHEY and CDR2 is SVGAGI. The CDR3 runs to 11 residues. Here the CDR3 DNA reads TGTGCCAGCAGCGGGAGCTATGGCTACACCTTC. Translation: CASSGSYGYTF.

V and J are TRBV18 and TRBJ1-1, with D perhaps matching TRBD1 (5 bases). The CDR3 sequence is 13 residues long. Trimming left V 4 bases short and J 4 bases short, with 10 bases between. Germline CDR1 reads KGHSH; CDR2 reads LQKENI. The CDR3 reads CASSLGRATEAFF. The CDR3 bases are TGTGCCAGCTCACTCGGCAGGGCCACTGAAGCTTTCTTT. Combining the CDR3 with reference TRBV18 and TRBJ1-1 gives the whole variable domain NAGVMQNPRHLVRRRGQEARLRCSPMKGHSHVYWYRQLPEEGLKFMVYLQKENIIDESGMPKERFSAEFPKEGPSILRIQQVVRGDSAAYFCASSLGRATEAFFGQGTRLTVV.

The rearrangement links TRBV15 to TRBJ2-2; no reliable D call. The V gene lost 0 bases and the J gene lost 7 bases, with 6 bases spanning the gap. CDR1 and CDR2 (germline): LNHNV, YYDKDF (reference sequence). This CDR3 has 13 residues. The CDR3 region is CATSRDGFGELFF. The CDR3 bases are TGTGCCACCAGCAGAGATGGATTCGGGGAGCTGTTTTTT.

This clone turned up a few times. The chain has TRBV7-9 and TRBJ2-7; 8 nucleotides agree with TRBD1. The V segment lost 5 bases and the J segment 5 bases; nucleotides outside the gene matches: 8. The CDR3 is 14 residues long. Germline CDR1 is SEHNR and CDR2 is FQNEAQ (reference sequence). The CDR3 here is CASSTAGGKNEQYF. CDR3 in DNA: TGTGCCAGCAGCACGGCAGGGGGCAAAAACGAGCAGTACTTC.